The 26 T cell receptor beta chains given below trace back to one sample, sequenced in a study of shared clonotypes between healthy human individuals. Naive CD8 populations comprised CD45RO-negative cells positively selected for CCR7, excluding terminally differentiated effector memory CD45RA+ cells. The data were produced by immunoSEQ multiplex PCR, yet TCRdb's version contains in-frame clones alone and is incomplete. The sample holds millions of clones, 85% to 95% seen once. Sample: naive CD8+ T cells from PBMCs. Receptors were obtained from a man between 18 and 35 years old in good health. Some clones in this sample may be carry-over from other donors' samples.

This chain joins TRBV15 and TRBJ2-2; the match to TRBD1 covers 9 bases. With V trimmed by 5 bases and J by 6 bases, 4 bases remained unmatched. The CDR3 loop spans 14 amino acids. The germline V gene encodes CDR1 LNHNV and CDR2 YYDKDF (reference sequence). The CDR3 region has the DNA TGTGCCACCAGCGGGGACAGGGCGGCCGGGGAGCTGTTTTTT. Protein: CATSGDRAAGELFF. Based on the CDR3 plus reference TRBV15 and TRBJ2-2, the full variable domain is DAMVIQNPRYQVTQFGKPVTLSCSQTLNHNVMYWYQQKSSQAPKLLFHYYDKDFNNEADTPDNFQSRRPNTSFCFLDIRSPGLGDTAMYLCATSGDRAAGELFFGEGSRLTVL.

Notes on this clone: The identical CDR3 is also encoded by other nucleotide sequences in the sample. CDR3 sequence reads: CASSEGGGYEQYF. The CDR3 DNA reads TGTGCCAGCAGCGAGGGAGGGGGTTACGAGCAGTACTTC. The V and J genes are TRBV9 and TRBJ2-7; D might be TRBD2 (7 bases). Germline CDR1 and CDR2: SGDLS and YYNGEE. The V end lost 3 bases, the J end lost 4 bases, and 11 bases lay between the germline ends. CDR3 length: 13 residues.

About this clone itself: In the same sample, other DNA sequences code for this CDR3. The chain combines TRBV27 with TRBJ1-2; no firm D call. Trimming shortened V by 3 bases and J by 4 bases, and 9 bases separated the two germline ends. The CDR3 loop spans 13 amino acids. In germline, CDR1 is MNHEY, CDR2 SMNVEV (reference sequence). CDR3 protein: CASSFGLGYGYTF. In nucleotides, the CDR3 is TGTGCCAGCAGTTTCGGGCTCGGCTATGGCTACACCTTC.

The rearrangement joins TRBV5-5 to TRBJ1-2; 7 bases map to TRBD1. Germline V gene sequence: CDR1 SGHKS, CDR2 YYEKEE (reference sequence). The junction had 13 bases not matched to a gene; V was cut back by 3 bases and J by 8 bases. This CDR3 has 15 residues. As DNA, the CDR3 is TGTGCCAGCAGCTGGGGCACGACAGGGTCAGAGGGCTACACCTTC. Amino acid sequence: CASSWGTTGSEGYTF.

CDR3 bases: TGCGCCAGCAGCCGGGAGGGGACTAGCGGCTACGAGCAGTACTTC. It specifies CASSREGTSGYEQYF. V usage is TRBV4-1 and J usage is TRBJ2-7; 11 nucleotides match TRBD2. V dropped 4 bases and J dropped 3; count of bases not matched to a gene: 5. Germline CDR1 is MGHRA and CDR2 is YSYEKL. The CDR3 totals 15 residues.

The V and J genes are TRBV27 and TRBJ2-2; TRBD1 matches at 9 bases. Germline loops: CDR1 MNHEY, CDR2 SMNVEV (reference sequence). The trim removed 6 bases at V and 7 bases at J, leaving 6 bases unmatched. The CDR3 has 14 residues. CDR3 DNA sequence: TGTGCCAGCAGCCCGACAGGGGGGGTCGGGGAGCTGTTTTTT. The encoded protein is CASSPTGGVGELFF.

The V and J genes are TRBV27 and TRBJ1-4, with D unresolved. V lost 8 bases and J 8 bases, leaving 18 bases between the germline ends. Germline V CDR1 and CDR2: MNHEY, SMNVEV (reference sequence). The CDR3 length is 14 residues. CDR3 coding DNA: TGTGCCAGCGGGATAGTCCCCCTCGGGGAAAAACTGTTTTTT. It is translated as CASGIVPLGEKLFF.

This clone has only a few counts. The V and J genes are TRBV27 and TRBJ2-1; D is possibly TRBD1 or TRBD2 (5 bases each). From germline, CDR1 is MNHEY and CDR2 SMNVEV (reference sequence). This CDR3 spans 14 amino acids. Trimming pared 4 bases from V and 5 bases from J, leaving 12 bases between. The CDR3 here is CASSSLGTHNEQFF. The DNA of the CDR3 is TGTGCCAGCAGTTCCCTCGGGACGCACAATGAGCAGTTCTTC.

This rearrangement joins TRBV11-2 to TRBJ1-1; possibly TRBD1 for D (5 bases). This CDR3 region has 13 residues. Germline values: CDR1 SGHAT, CDR2 FQNNGV. The ends were cut back, 3 bases at V and 12 bases at J, with 17 bases in the middle. CDR3 protein: CASSFGGDTTSFF. CDR3 nucleotides: TGTGCCAGCAGCTTTGGGGGTGACACTACGTCTTTCTTT.

This sequence joins TRBV18 and TRBJ1-1, with D uncertain. CDR1 KGHSH and CDR2 LQKENI come from the germline V gene. Between the trimmed V and J ends, which lost 3 bases and 2 bases, there was a span of 19 bases. The CDR3 is 17 amino acids. The CDR3 nucleotides are TGTGCCAGCTCACCCGCCAGGCCCCGAGGTGTCAACACTGAAGCTTTCTTT. Amino acid sequence: CASSPARPRGVNTEAFF.

The chain employs TRBV7-6 and TRBJ2-2; 11 bases agree with TRBD2. This CDR3 has 18 residues. CDR1 SGHVS and CDR2 FNYEAQ come from the germline V gene. V was clipped by 5 bases and J by 2 bases; unmatched bases: 10. CDR3 sequence (DNA): TGTGCCAGCAGCGTAGACCTACTAGCGGGAGTTAACACCGGGGAGCTGTTTTTT. This sequence encodes CASSVDLLAGVNTGELFF.

This chain links TRBV11-2 with TRBJ1-5; 7 bases are a match to TRBD1. J was trimmed by 4 bases and V by 0 bases; bases with no gene match: 6. Germline CDR1 is SGHAT and CDR2 is FQNNGV. This CDR3 spans 16 amino acids. The CDR3: CASSLDGRRGNQPQHF. The CDR3 coding sequence is TGTGCCAGCAGCTTAGACGGTCGCAGGGGGAATCAGCCCCAGCATTTT.

V and J are TRBV13 and TRBJ1-2; possible D gene TRBD1, 6 bases. This CDR3 has 15 amino acids. Between the trimmed V and J ends, which lost 0 bases and 4 bases, there was a span of 12 bases. CDR1 is PRHDT and CDR2 is FYEKMQ in the germline V gene (reference sequence). The CDR3 DNA follows: TGTGCCAGCAGCTTAGGTGAGGGGGTGAGCTATGGCTACACCTTC. Translation: CASSLGEGVSYGYTF. Variable domain in full (rest from reference TRBV13 and TRBJ1-2): AAGVIQSPRHLIKEKRETATLKCYPIPRHDTVYWYQQGPGQDPQFLISFYEKMQSDKGSIPDRFSAQQFSDYHSELNMSSLELGDSALYFCASSLGEGVSYGYTFGSGTRLTVV.

V and J are TRBV27 and TRBJ2-3; a weak D match, TRBD2 (5 bases). This CDR3 region has 13 residues. V lost 5 bases and J lost 6, with 12 bases in between. Germline V gives CDR1 MNHEY, CDR2 SMNVEV (reference sequence). Here the CDR3 reads CASSPDYLDTQYF. CDR3 coding DNA: TGTGCCAGCAGTCCCGACTACTTGGATACGCAGTATTTT.

This chain connects TRBV29-1 to TRBJ1-2, with D perhaps matching TRBD1 (5 bases). The CDR3 has 13 amino acids. Per germline, CDR1 SQVTM and CDR2 ANQGSEA. Trimming removed 3 bases from V and 4 bases from J, with 12 bases in between. CDR3 DNA sequence: TGCAGCGTTGACACCGGGACGGCCTATGGCTACACCTTC. This sequence encodes CSVDTGTAYGYTF.

The chain is built from TRBV4-1 and TRBJ1-1, with D tentatively TRBD1 (6 bases). V lost 8 bases and J lost 4, with 14 bases in between. Germline lookup yields CDR1 MGHRA and CDR2 YSYEKL. The CDR3 covers 13 residues. For the CDR3, the DNA is TGCGCCAGCGGAGCGGGGGGGGCCACTGAAGCTTTCTTT. Its translation is CASGAGGATEAFF.

The chain recombines TRBV6-1 with TRBJ2-7; D not certain. The CDR3 runs 15 residues. Germline CDR1 is MNHNS and CDR2 is SASEGT. Between the trimmed V and J ends, which lost 1 base and 4 bases, there was a span of 14 bases. CDR3: CASSEGSQDGYEQYF. In nucleotides, the CDR3 is TGTGCCAGCAGTGAAGGGAGTCAGGATGGATACGAGCAGTACTTC.

The chain employs TRBV27 and TRBJ2-7, with 12 bases aligning to TRBD2. This CDR3 is built from 14 residues. V shed 6 bases and J 7 bases; nucleotides not matched to a gene: 7. CDR1 and CDR2 (germline): MNHEY, SMNVEV (reference sequence). The CDR3 here is CASRASGRAFEQYF. CDR3 bases: TGTGCCAGCAGGGCTAGCGGGAGGGCCTTTGAGCAGTACTTC.

The chain carries TRBV7-9 and TRBJ1-2, with 8 bases identical to TRBD1. Germline-derived CDR1 and CDR2 are SEHNR and FQNEAQ (reference sequence). The CDR3 is 16 residues long. The trim removed 1 base at V and 8 bases at J, leaving 12 bases unmatched. DNA for the CDR3: TGTGCCAGCAGCTTAGTTTCAGGGGGCGCCCTCGAAGGCTACACCTTC. Translating gives CASSLVSGGALEGYTF.

This chain links TRBV7-8 with TRBJ2-7; D not resolved. V lost 5 bases, J lost 2 bases, and 10 bases lay in between. The CDR3 consists of 13 residues. Germline lookup yields CDR1 SGHVS and CDR2 FQNEAQ. Written as DNA, the CDR3 is TGTGCCAGCAGCCCCATATTAACCTACGAGCAGTACTTC. Amino acids: CASSPILTYEQYF.

This clone was detected once. The CDR3 DNA sequence: TGTGCCAGCAGTCTCCAGCGGGCGGGAAGGGGGGAGCAGTTCTTC. This gives the protein CASSLQRAGRGEQFF. This chain links TRBV27 with TRBJ2-1, with D tentatively TRBD1 or TRBD2 (6 bases each). The CDR3 spans 15 residues. Trimming shortened V by 5 bases and J by 10 bases, and 21 bases separated the two germline ends. CDR1 and CDR2 (germline): MNHEY, SMNVEV (reference sequence).

Concerning this clone itself: The sample holds other DNA sequences that translate to the same CDR3. The genes are TRBV7-9 and TRBJ2-7; 8 bases map to TRBD1. Trimming took 5 bases from V and 2 from J; bases not matched to a gene: 5. From germline, CDR1 is SEHNR and CDR2 FQNEAQ (reference sequence). The CDR3 has 14 amino acids. Written as DNA, the CDR3 is TGTGCCAGCAGCCCAAGGGACAGGACCTACGAGCAGTACTTC. Its translation is CASSPRDRTYEQYF.

With respect to this clone: In the same sample, other DNA sequences code for this CDR3. The chain links TRBV5-1 to TRBJ2-1, with unresolved D. This CDR3 is built from 11 residues. V was pared by 4 bases and J by 5 bases, with 4 bases between. CDR1 SGHRS and CDR2 YFSETQ come from the germline V gene. Here the CDR3 reads CASSPHNEQFF. CDR3 nucleotide sequence: TGCGCCAGCAGCCCCCACAATGAGCAGTTCTTC.

The chain joins TRBV27 to TRBJ1-5; no reliable D call. This CDR3 has 16 amino acids. The germline V and J ends were trimmed by 5 bases and 2 bases, with 16 bases remaining between them. Germline V CDR1 and CDR2: MNHEY, SMNVEV (reference sequence). Written as DNA, the CDR3 is TGTGCCAGCAGTCCGTCCGCCGGGGATGGCAATCAGCCCCAGCATTTT. This sequence encodes CASSPSAGDGNQPQHF.

The J gene is TRBJ2-7, the V gene TRBV11-2; either TRBD1 or TRBD2 may fit D (6 bases each). This CDR3 is 15 amino acids long. Trimming cost V 0 bases and J 6 bases, with 15 bases left between them. Germline-derived CDR1 and CDR2 are SGHAT and FQNNGV. The CDR3 DNA follows: TGTGCCAGCAGCTTAGAACGGGGGCAAGCATCCGAGCAGTACTTC. This gives the protein CASSLERGQASEQYF. The full variable domain, its missing parts supplied by reference TRBV11-2 and TRBJ2-7, is EAGVAQSPRYKIIEKRQSVAFWCNPISGHATLYWYQQILGQGPKLLIQFQNNGVVDDSQLPKDRFSAERLKGVDSTLKIQPAKLEDSAVYLCASSLERGQASEQYFGPGTRLTVT.

This chain joins TRBV19 and TRBJ1-1; weak D call: TRBD1 (6 bases). CDR1 is LNHDA and CDR2 is SQIVND in the germline V gene (reference sequence). The CDR3 contains 12 residues. Trimming left V 5 bases short and J 8 bases short, with 12 bases between. CDR3 residues: CASSADRLEAFF. Here the CDR3 DNA reads TGTGCCAGTAGTGCGGACAGACTAGAAGCTTTCTTT.